Below, 8 T cell receptor beta chains from the same sample are listed, as sequenced in a study of radiotherapy plus CTLA-4 blockade in lung cancer. Some clones are missing from TCRdb's copy, which holds only in-frame ones; the method was immunoSEQ multiplex PCR. The sample has roughly 97,000 clones, approximately 72% seen once. Specimen: peripheral blood, collected from a patient treated with radiotherapy plus ipilimumab. These receptors were taken from a human donor with non-small cell lung cancer who had a partial response to radiotherapy plus ipilimumab. Some clones in this sample may be carry-over from other donors' samples.

CDR3: CASSPLEGAGWEQYF. The CDR3 nucleotides read TGTGCCAGCTCACCACTAGAAGGAGCGGGGTGGGAGCAGTACTTC. The rearrangement joins TRBV18 to TRBJ2-7, with 7 bases lining up with TRBD2. CDR3 length: 15 residues. Germline V gene data show CDR1 as KGHSH and CDR2 as LQKENI. J gave up 7 bases and V 1 base, and 10 bases lay outside the gene matches.

The sample holds one count of this clone. The chain uses TRBV29-1 and TRBJ2-5; TRBD1 might be the D (7 bases). Between the trimmed V and J ends, which lost 4 bases and 6 bases, there was a span of 18 bases. CDR3 length: 14 amino acids. Germline lookup yields CDR1 SQVTM and CDR2 ANQGSEA. The CDR3 bases are TGCAGCGTTGGGGGGGCAGGGGGAATGAAGACCCAGTACTTC. This encodes CSVGGAGGMKTQYF.

This clone was seen a few times. The chain has TRBV14 and TRBJ1-3; TRBD1 is a possible D gene (5 bases). V lost 7 bases and J lost 2, with 9 bases in between. The CDR3 spans 13 residues. Looked up from germline, CDR1 is SGHDN and CDR2 is FVKESK. In nucleotides, the CDR3 is TGTGCCAGCAACCTCAGGGCTGGAAACACCATATATTTT. This sequence encodes CASNLRAGNTIYF.

This chain joins TRBV13 and TRBJ2-1; 14 nucleotides line up with TRBD2. CDR1 and CDR2 (germline): PRHDT, FYEKMQ (reference sequence). J lost 0 bases, V lost 4 bases, and 5 bases had no gene match. The CDR3 covers 18 residues. The CDR3 sequence: CASSWRLAGGSSYNEQFF. In nucleotides, the CDR3 is TGTGCCAGCAGCTGGCGACTAGCGGGGGGGAGCTCCTACAATGAGCAGTTCTTC.

The chain links TRBV7-8 to TRBJ2-7; TRBD1 matches at 11 bases. There are 16 residues in the CDR3. Germline V gene data show CDR1 as SGHVS and CDR2 as FQNEAQ. Unmatched junction bases numbered 10, after V lost 5 bases and J lost 4 bases. CDR3 amino acids: CASSLSGTGGLYEQYF. The CDR3 DNA reads TGTGCCAGCAGCCTCTCCGGGACAGGGGGATTGTACGAGCAGTACTTC.

This sequence joins TRBV7-2 and TRBJ2-2; 11 nucleotides agree with TRBD2. V was pared by 1 base and J by 5 bases, with 3 bases of the junction left unmatched. This CDR3 region has 16 residues. CDR1 is SGHTA, CDR2 FQGNSA, per germline. This CDR3 is CASSLVSSGRTGELFF. The CDR3 nucleotides are TGTGCCAGCAGCTTAGTCTCTAGCGGGAGGACCGGGGAGCTGTTTTTT.

The V call is TRBV19, the J call TRBJ2-5, with a weak D call TRBD2 (7 bases). Germline V gives CDR1 LNHDA, CDR2 SQIVND (reference sequence). With 4 bases removed from V and 11 bases from J, the gap between germline ends came to 20 bases. The CDR3 contains 14 residues. This CDR3 is CASSTFGRGAEQYF. The CDR3 nucleotides are TGTGCCAGTAGTACCTTCGGACGGGGGGCGGAGCAGTACTTC. Combining the CDR3 with reference TRBV19 and TRBJ2-5 gives the whole variable domain DGGITQSPKYLFRKEGQNVTLSCEQNLNHDAMYWYRQDPGQGLRLIYYSQIVNDFQKGDIAEGYSVSREKKESFPLTVTSAQKNPTAFYLCASSTFGRGAEQYFGPGTRLLVL.

The chain uses TRBV15 and TRBJ1-3, with TRBD1 matching over 7 bases. Trimming at V came to 0 bases and at J to 3 bases, leaving 8 bases not matched to a gene. This CDR3 has 17 residues. Germline V gene data show CDR1 as LNHNV and CDR2 as YYDKDF (reference sequence). The chain's CDR3 is CATSREVSGGSGNTIYF. Here the CDR3 DNA reads TGTGCCACCAGCAGAGAGGTCTCAGGGGGAAGTGGAAACACCATATATTTT.